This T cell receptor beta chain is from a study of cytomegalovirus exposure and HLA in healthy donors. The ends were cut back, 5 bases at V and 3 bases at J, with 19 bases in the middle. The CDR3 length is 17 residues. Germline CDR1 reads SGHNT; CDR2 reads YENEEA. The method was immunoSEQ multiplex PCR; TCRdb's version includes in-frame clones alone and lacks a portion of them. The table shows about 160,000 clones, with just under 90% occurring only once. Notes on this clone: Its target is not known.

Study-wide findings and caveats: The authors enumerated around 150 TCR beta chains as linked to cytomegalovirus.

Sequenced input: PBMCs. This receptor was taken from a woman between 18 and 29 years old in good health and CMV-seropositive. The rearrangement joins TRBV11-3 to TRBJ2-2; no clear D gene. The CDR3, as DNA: TGTGCCAGCAGCGACCTGGCGTGGGTTGCGGACACCGGGGAGCTGTTTTTT. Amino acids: CASSDLAWVADTGELFF.